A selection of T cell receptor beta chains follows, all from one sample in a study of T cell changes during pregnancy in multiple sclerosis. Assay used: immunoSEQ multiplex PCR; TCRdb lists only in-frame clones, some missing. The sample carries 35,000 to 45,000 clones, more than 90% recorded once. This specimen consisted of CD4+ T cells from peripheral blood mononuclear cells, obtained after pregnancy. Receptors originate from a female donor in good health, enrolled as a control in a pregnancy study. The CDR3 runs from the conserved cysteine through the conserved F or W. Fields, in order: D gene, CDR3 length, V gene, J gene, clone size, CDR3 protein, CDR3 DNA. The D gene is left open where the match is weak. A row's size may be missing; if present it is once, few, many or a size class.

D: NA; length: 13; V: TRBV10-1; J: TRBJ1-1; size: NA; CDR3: CASSESQGTEAFF; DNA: TGCGCCAGCAGTGAGTCTCAGGGCACTGAAGCTTTCTTT
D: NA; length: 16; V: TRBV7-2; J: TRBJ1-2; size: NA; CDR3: CASSLAGGTQGAGYTF; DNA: TGTGCCAGCAGCTTAGCGGGGGGGACTCAAGGGGCCGGCTACACCTTC
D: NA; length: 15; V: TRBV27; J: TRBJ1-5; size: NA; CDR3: CALGTQNCSNQPQHF; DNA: TGTGCCCTCGGGACACAAAATTGCTCGAATCAGCCCCAGCATTTT
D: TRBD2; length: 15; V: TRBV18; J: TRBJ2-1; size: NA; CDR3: CASSPPGEGRDEQFF; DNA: TGTGCCAGCTCACCACCGGGGGAGGGCCGGGATGAGCAGTTCTTC
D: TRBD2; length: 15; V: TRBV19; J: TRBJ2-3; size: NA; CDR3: CASSFTSGGTDTQYF; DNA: TGTGCCAGTAGCTTCACTAGCGGTGGCACAGATACGCAGTATTTT
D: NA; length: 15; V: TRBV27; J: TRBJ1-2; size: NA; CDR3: CASSKRQQYLGGYTF; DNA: TGTGCCAGCAGTAAGCGACAGCAATACTTGGGGGGCTACACCTTC
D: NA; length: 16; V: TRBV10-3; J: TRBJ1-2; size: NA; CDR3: CAISESIGAASYGYTF; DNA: TGTGCCATCAGTGAGTCGATTGGAGCAGCCAGCTATGGCTACACCTTC
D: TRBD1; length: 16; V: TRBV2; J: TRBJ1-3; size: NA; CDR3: CASSVGTGASGNTIYF; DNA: TGTGCCAGCAGTGTCGGGACAGGGGCCTCTGGAAACACCATATATTTT
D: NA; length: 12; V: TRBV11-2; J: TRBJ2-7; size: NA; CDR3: CASSLDVRGKHF; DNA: TGTGCCAGCAGCTTAGATGTCAGGGGCAAGCACTTC
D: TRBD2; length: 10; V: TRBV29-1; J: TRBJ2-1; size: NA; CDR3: CSGLSGDEFF; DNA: TGCAGCGGCCTTAGCGGGGACGAGTTCTTC
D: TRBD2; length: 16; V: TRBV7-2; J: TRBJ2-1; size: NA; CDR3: CASSRLAGGRYNEQFF; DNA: TGTGCCAGCAGCCGATTAGCGGGAGGCCGTTACAATGAGCAGTTCTTC
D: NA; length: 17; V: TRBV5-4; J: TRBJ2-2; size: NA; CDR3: CASSLQGRYLGTGELFF; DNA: TGTGCCAGCAGCTTGCAGGGGCGCTACTTAGGGACCGGGGAGCTGTTTTTT
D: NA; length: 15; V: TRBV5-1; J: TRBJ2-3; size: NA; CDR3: CASSLGRGQSDTQYF; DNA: TGCGCCAGCAGCCTGGGGAGGGGGCAGTCAGATACGCAGTATTTT
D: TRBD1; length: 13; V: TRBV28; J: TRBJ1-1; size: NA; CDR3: CASNRGMNTEAFF; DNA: TGTGCCAGCAACAGGGGGATGAACACTGAAGCTTTCTTT
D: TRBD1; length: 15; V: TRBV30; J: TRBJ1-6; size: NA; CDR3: CAWSVPGTVNSPLHF; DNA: TGTGCCTGGAGTGTCCCGGGGACAGTTAATTCACCCCTCCACTTT
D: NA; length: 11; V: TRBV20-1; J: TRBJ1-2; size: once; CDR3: CSVHSGFGYTF; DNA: TGCAGTGTGCACTCAGGGTTTGGCTACACCTTC
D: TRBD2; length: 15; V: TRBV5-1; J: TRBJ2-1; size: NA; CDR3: CASHKAGGRLNEQFF; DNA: TGCGCCAGTCATAAGGCGGGGGGGCGTCTCAATGAGCAGTTCTTC
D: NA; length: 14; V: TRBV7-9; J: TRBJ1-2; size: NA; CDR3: CASSGEGRNYGYTF; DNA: TGTGCCAGCAGCGGGGAGGGCCGTAACTATGGCTACACCTTC
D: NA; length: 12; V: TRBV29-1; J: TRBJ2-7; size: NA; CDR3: CSVGASSYEQYF; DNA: TGCAGCGTTGGGGCCAGCTCCTACGAGCAGTACTTC
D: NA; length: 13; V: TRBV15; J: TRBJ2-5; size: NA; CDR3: CATSPRYQETQYF; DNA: TGTGCCACCAGCCCGCGGTACCAAGAGACCCAGTACTTC
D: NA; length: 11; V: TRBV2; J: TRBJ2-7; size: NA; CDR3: CASLGSYEQYF; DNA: TGTGCCAGCCTAGGGAGTTACGAGCAGTACTTC
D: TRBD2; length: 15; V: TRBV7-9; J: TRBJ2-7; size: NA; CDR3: CASSHRTSGSYEQYF; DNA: TGTGCCAGCAGCCATAGGACTAGCGGGAGCTACGAGCAGTACTTC
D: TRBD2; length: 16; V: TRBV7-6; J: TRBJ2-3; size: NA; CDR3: CASSLERPSGGGTQYF; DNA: TGTGCCAGCAGCTTAGAGCGCCCTAGCGGGGGGGGCACGCAGTATTTT
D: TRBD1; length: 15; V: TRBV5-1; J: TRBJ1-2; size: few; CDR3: CASSLETGANYGYTF; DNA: TGCGCCAGCAGCTTAGAGACAGGGGCGAACTATGGCTACACCTTC
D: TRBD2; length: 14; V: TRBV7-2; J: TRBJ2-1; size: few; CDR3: CASRVGLAGDEQFF; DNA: TGTGCCAGCAGGGTAGGACTAGCGGGCGATGAGCAGTTCTTC
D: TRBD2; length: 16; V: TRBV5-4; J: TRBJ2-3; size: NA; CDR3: CASSQDGLAGSDTQYF; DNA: TGTGCCAGCAGCCAAGACGGACTAGCGGGGTCGGATACGCAGTATTTT
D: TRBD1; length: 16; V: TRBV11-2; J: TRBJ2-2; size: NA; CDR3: CASSLSGGGNTGELFF; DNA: TGTGCCAGCAGCTTATCAGGGGGCGGAAACACCGGGGAGCTGTTTTTT
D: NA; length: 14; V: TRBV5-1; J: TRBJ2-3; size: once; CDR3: CASSPEGATDTQYF; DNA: TGCGCCAGCAGTCCGGAGGGGGCCACAGATACGCAGTATTTT
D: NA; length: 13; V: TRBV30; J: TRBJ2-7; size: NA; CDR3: CAWSVVTGYEQYF; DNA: TGTGCCTGGAGTGTTGTGACAGGCTACGAGCAGTACTTC
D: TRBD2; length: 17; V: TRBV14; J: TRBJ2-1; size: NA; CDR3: CASSQALAGRSYNEQFF; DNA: TGTGCCAGCAGCCAAGCACTAGCGGGGCGTTCCTACAATGAGCAGTTCTTC
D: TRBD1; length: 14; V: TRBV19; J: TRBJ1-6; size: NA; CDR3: CASGRQGSNSPLHF; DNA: TGTGCCAGTGGGAGACAGGGAAGCAATTCACCCCTCCACTTT
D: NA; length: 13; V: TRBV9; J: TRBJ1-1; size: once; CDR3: CASSVDINTEAFF; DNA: TGTGCCAGCAGCGTAGACATAAACACTGAAGCTTTCTTT
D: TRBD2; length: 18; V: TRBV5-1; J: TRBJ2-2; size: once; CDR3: CASSLLAGGLVNTGELFF; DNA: TGCGCCAGCAGCTTACTAGCGGGAGGGCTCGTTAACACCGGGGAGCTGTTTTTT
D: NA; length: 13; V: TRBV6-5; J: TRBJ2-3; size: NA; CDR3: CASSYPRGDTQYF; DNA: TGTGCCAGCAGTTACCCACGAGGGGATACGCAGTATTTT
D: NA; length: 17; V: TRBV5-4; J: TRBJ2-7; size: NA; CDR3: CASSLNGGGAALREQYF; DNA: TGTGCCAGCAGCCTGAATGGCGGGGGCGCAGCCCTACGAGAGCAGTACTTC
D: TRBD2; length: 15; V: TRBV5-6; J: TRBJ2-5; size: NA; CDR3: CASSLQLAGGETQYF; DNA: TGTGCCAGCAGCTTACAACTAGCGGGAGGGGAGACCCAGTACTTC
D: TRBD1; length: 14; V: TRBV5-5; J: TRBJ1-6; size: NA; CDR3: CASSAGQGNSPLHF; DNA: TGTGCCAGCAGCGCGGGACAGGGGAATTCACCCCTCCACTTT
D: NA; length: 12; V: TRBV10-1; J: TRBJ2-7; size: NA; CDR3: CASSSTGYEQYF; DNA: TGCGCCAGCAGCTCAACAGGGTACGAGCAGTACTTC
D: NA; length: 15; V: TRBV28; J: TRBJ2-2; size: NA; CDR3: CASSLGQQNTGELFF; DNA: TGTGCCAGCAGTTTAGGGCAGCAGAACACCGGGGAGCTGTTTTTT
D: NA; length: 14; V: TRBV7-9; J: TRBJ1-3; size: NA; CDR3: CASSLDLSGNTIYF; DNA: TGTGCCAGCAGCTTAGATCTCTCTGGAAACACCATATATTTT
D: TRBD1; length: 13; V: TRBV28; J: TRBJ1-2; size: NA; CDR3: CASQGGINYGYTF; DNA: TGTGCCAGCCAGGGGGGAATAAACTATGGCTACACCTTC
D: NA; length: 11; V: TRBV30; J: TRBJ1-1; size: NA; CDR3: CAWSVLTEAFF; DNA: TGTGCCTGGAGTGTACTCACTGAAGCTTTCTTT
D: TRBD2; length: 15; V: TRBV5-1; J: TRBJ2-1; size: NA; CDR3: CASSSTSGGYNEQFF; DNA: TGCGCCAGCAGCTCGACTAGCGGGGGATACAATGAGCAGTTCTTC
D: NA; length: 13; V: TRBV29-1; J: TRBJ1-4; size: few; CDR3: CSASQGIGEKLFF; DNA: TGCAGCGCCTCACAGGGAATAGGGGAAAAACTGTTTTTT
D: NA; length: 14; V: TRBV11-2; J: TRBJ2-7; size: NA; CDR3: CASSWTGLAYEQYF; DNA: TGTGCCAGCAGCTGGACGGGACTTGCCTACGAGCAGTACTTC
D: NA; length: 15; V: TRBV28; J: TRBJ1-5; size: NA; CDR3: CASSSYRDTYQPQHF; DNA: TGTGCCAGCAGTTCTTACCGGGACACTTATCAGCCCCAGCATTTT
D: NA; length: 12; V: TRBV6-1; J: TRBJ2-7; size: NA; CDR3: CASSEVSYEQYF; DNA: TGTGCCAGCAGTGAAGTCAGCTACGAGCAGTACTTC
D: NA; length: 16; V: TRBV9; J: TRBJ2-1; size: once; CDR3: CASSVGSGSSYNEQFF; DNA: TGTGCCAGCAGCGTAGGATCCGGTAGCTCCTACAATGAGCAGTTCTTC